By sample share, the clone carrying this TCR beta chain is large. Its target is unknown. A library made for alpha chains picked up this beta chain off target, so its size means little. Germline loops: CDR1 SGHRS, CDR2 YFSETQ. There are 16 residues in the CDR3. The V gene end was trimmed by 2 bases and the J gene end by 3 bases; junction bases not matched to a gene: 8. The sample belongs to a study of spatial heterogeneity in lung cancer. Study results and limitations: Among tumor T cells, estimated coverage was approximately 7% for alpha chains and 13% for beta chains. Mutation tallies in tumors tracked expanded intratumoral alpha and beta TCR counts.

On each TCR cDNA molecule, a unique molecular identifier was present. TCRdb called the 5' RACE reads again in MiXCR, with one record for every CDR3 protein. The data contain approximately 15,000 distinct CDR3 sequences, 5% to 7.5% of them seen just once; the ten biggest clones take up 5.5% to 8%. Time point given: sample taken at primary tumor resection. Samples came from 65 to 75 TRACERx patients with untreated early-stage lung cancer. Tumor, nontumor lung or frozen PBMC supplied whole RNA, sequenced without sorting. The source is a male donor with early-stage non-small cell lung cancer. The sequencing used lung tumor tissue, collected at surgery. J is TRBJ2-1 and V is TRBV5-1, with 7 bases identical to TRBD1. In DNA, the CDR3 is TGCGCCAGCAGCTTCAAAACCGGGGACAGCTACAATGAGCAGTTCTTC. Residues: CASSFKTGDSYNEQFF.